One and the same sample provided the 20 T cell receptor beta chains below, sequenced in a study of shared clonotypes between healthy human individuals. In the naive CD8 group, cells lacked CD45RO and were positively selected for CCR7, so terminally differentiated effector memory CD45RA+ cells were left out. Using immunoSEQ multiplex PCR, the repertoire was profiled, and TCRdb retains in-frame clones only, with some absent. The repertoire holds over 2,000,000 clones, with approximately 92% as singletons. The sequenced sample consisted of naive CD8+ T cells from PBMCs. Source of these receptors: a man between 18 and 29 years old in good health. Some clones in this sample may be carry-over from other donors' samples.

The chain links TRBV28 to TRBJ1-5, with D possibly TRBD1 on 5 matching bases. Trimming took 5 bases from V and 9 from J, leaving 17 bases between them. The V gene's germline CDR1 is MDHEN and CDR2 SYDVKM. The CDR3 loop spans 14 amino acids. The CDR3 region is CASSPRDGWAPQHF. The CDR3 DNA is TGTGCCAGCAGTCCTCGGGACGGCTGGGCGCCCCAGCATTTT.

J is TRBJ2-1 and V is TRBV19, with 9 positions matching TRBD2. CDR1 LNHDA and CDR2 SQIVND come from the germline V gene (reference sequence). V shed 3 bases, J shed 5 bases, and the junction held 5 bases outside the gene matches. The CDR3 runs to 15 residues. Here the CDR3 DNA reads TGTGCCAGTAGTATGTCGGGACTAGCTAACAATGAGCAGTTCTTC. Its protein product is CASSMSGLANNEQFF.

CDR3 sequence: CASSERTSPPYNEQFF. The CDR3 bases are TGTGCCAGCAGTGAGCGGACTAGCCCCCCCTACAATGAGCAGTTCTTC. The genes are TRBV2 and TRBJ2-1, with 8 bases lining up with TRBD2. The junction had 6 bases not matched to a gene; V was cut back by 3 bases and J by 2 bases. CDR3 length: 16 amino acids. The germline V gene has CDR1 SNHLY and CDR2 FYNNEI.

There are a few counts of this clone. The rearrangement uses TRBV27 and TRBJ2-7; weak D call: TRBD1 (6 bases). V lost 3 bases and J lost 4, with 13 bases in between. The CDR3 contains 14 residues. Germline V gives CDR1 MNHEY, CDR2 SMNVEV (reference sequence). CDR3 sequence: CASSLGARAYEQYF. For the CDR3, the DNA is TGTGCCAGCAGTTTGGGGGCCAGGGCATACGAGCAGTACTTC.

A note on this clone: The same CDR3 is also encoded by other DNA sequences in this sample. The chain joins TRBV11-2 to TRBJ2-7; no clear D gene. Germline V gene sequence: CDR1 SGHAT, CDR2 FQNNGV. The V gene lost 3 bases and the J gene lost 6 bases, with 9 bases spanning the gap. CDR3 length equals 12 residues. In DNA form, the CDR3 reads TGTGCCAGCAGCTTGGGAACTACCGAGCAGTACTTC. Translation: CASSLGTTEQYF. Supplemented by reference TRBV11-2 and TRBJ2-7, the full variable domain reads EAGVAQSPRYKIIEKRQSVAFWCNPISGHATLYWYQQILGQGPKLLIQFQNNGVVDDSQLPKDRFSAERLKGVDSTLKIQPAKLEDSAVYLCASSLGTTEQYFGPGTRLTVT.

V and J are TRBV30 and TRBJ2-3; maybe TRBD1 (6 bases). The CDR3 spans 16 residues. Germline V gene sequence: CDR1 GTSNPN, CDR2 SVGIG (reference sequence). Trimming removed 0 bases at V and 1 base at J, with 14 bases between. CDR3 DNA: TGTGCCTGGAGTGTACCATCATGGGGGCGCACAGATACGCAGTATTTT. Residues: CAWSVPSWGRTDTQYF.

This chain links TRBV29-1 with TRBJ2-1, with D perhaps TRBD2 (6 bases). Germline-derived CDR1 and CDR2 are SQVTM and ANQGSEA. V was clipped by 8 bases and J by 7 bases, with 18 bases between them. The CDR3 is 13 amino acids. The CDR3: CSFRRDDKNEQFF. In DNA, the CDR3 is TGCAGCTTTCGGCGGGACGATAAGAATGAGCAGTTCTTC.

This clone was detected once. This CDR3 is CASSASPRLAGGSGTDTQYF. The CDR3 bases are TGTGCCAGCAGCGCCTCTCCCCGACTAGCGGGAGGCTCGGGCACAGATACGCAGTATTTT. The chain has TRBV9 and TRBJ2-3; 13 nucleotides line up with TRBD2. Germline V lookup: CDR1 SGDLS, CDR2 YYNGEE. V lost 3 bases, J lost 1 base, and 14 bases stayed unmatched. This CDR3 spans 20 amino acids. Complete variable domain (other parts from reference TRBV9 and TRBJ2-3): DSGVTQTPKHLITATGQRVTLRCSPRSGDLSVYWYQQSLDQGLQFLIQYYNGEERAKGNILERFSAQQFPDLHSELNLSSLELGDSALYFCASSASPRLAGGSGTDTQYFGPGTRLTVL.

The rearrangement links TRBV28 to TRBJ2-1, with D perhaps matching TRBD1 or TRBD2 (6 bases each). V dropped 5 bases and J dropped 5 bases, with 10 bases sitting between them. Germline CDR1 reads MDHEN; CDR2 reads SYDVKM. CDR3 length: 13 residues. The CDR3 protein is CASSRGTHNEQFF. DNA for the CDR3: TGTGCCAGCAGTAGGGGGACTCACAATGAGCAGTTCTTC. The entire variable domain, with the rest obtained from reference TRBV28 and TRBJ2-1, is as follows: DVKVTQSSRYLVKRTGEKVFLECVQDMDHENMFWYRQDPGLGLRLIYFSYDVKMKEKGDIPEGYSVSREKKERFSLILESASTNQTSMYLCASSRGTHNEQFFGPGTRLTVL.

The CDR3 loop is CASSLAPEQYF. CDR3 in DNA: TGTGCCAGCAGCTTAGCCCCCGAGCAGTACTTC. The V gene is TRBV7-9, the J gene TRBJ2-7; D unclear. In germline, CDR1 is SEHNR, CDR2 FQNEAQ (reference sequence). V was trimmed by 0 bases and J by 6 bases, leaving 3 bases between them. The length of the CDR3 is 11 residues.

This clone was observed once. The gene calls are TRBV15 and TRBJ2-1; a weak D match, TRBD2 (5 bases). Deletions cut 4 bases from V and 4 bases from J, with 20 bases between. This CDR3 comprises 17 residues. Germline loops: CDR1 LNHNV, CDR2 YYDKDF (reference sequence). DNA of the CDR3: TGTGCCACCAGCACAGAGGTCGGGATCAGTCCATACAATGAGCAGTTCTTC. Translating it yields CATSTEVGISPYNEQFF.

J is TRBJ2-5 and V is TRBV27; D is undetermined. Deletions cut 5 bases from V and 6 bases from J, with 10 bases between. The CDR3 has 12 residues. The germline CDR1 and CDR2 sequences are MNHEY and SMNVEV (reference sequence). The CDR3 DNA reads TGTGCCAGCAGTCCGGACGAGAAGACCCAGTACTTC. This translates into CASSPDEKTQYF.

The genes are TRBV4-1 and TRBJ2-5; 7 nucleotides agree with TRBD2. The CDR3 spans 15 residues. Trimming cost V 8 bases and J 0 bases; bases outside gene matches: 9. From germline, CDR1 is MGHRA and CDR2 YSYEKL. CDR3 in amino acids: CASRIQGGHQETQYF. CDR3 nucleotides: TGCGCCAGCCGGATCCAGGGAGGGCACCAAGAGACCCAGTACTTC.

Details on this clone: This same CDR3 is encoded by further DNA sequences in the sample. The rearrangement links TRBV27 to TRBJ2-7; maybe TRBD2 (6 bases). The germline CDR1 and CDR2 sequences are MNHEY and SMNVEV (reference sequence). Trimming stripped 5 bases from V and 6 bases from J, with 14 bases between. The CDR3 contains 13 residues. Here the CDR3 reads CASSPGTPTEQYF. The CDR3 nucleotides read TGTGCCAGCAGTCCCGGGACTCCGACCGAGCAGTACTTC.

The V and J genes are TRBV9 and TRBJ1-2; tentatively, D is TRBD1 (5 bases). The V end was cut by 0 bases, the J end by 2 bases, with 17 bases between. There are 17 residues in the CDR3. CDR1 is SGDLS, CDR2 YYNGEE, per germline. The CDR3 reads CASSVEVRATPNYGYTF. CDR3 nucleotides: TGTGCCAGCAGCGTAGAAGTCAGGGCTACTCCAAACTATGGCTACACCTTC.

The rearrangement uses TRBV28 and TRBJ2-1, with 8 bases identical to TRBD2. Germline loops: CDR1 MDHEN, CDR2 SYDVKM. V shed 3 bases and J 8 bases; nucleotides not matched to a gene: 9. CDR3 length: 15 amino acids. As DNA, the CDR3 is TGTGCCAGCAGTTTGCGGTCTAGCGGGTTAGATGAGCAGTTCTTC. It yields the protein CASSLRSSGLDEQFF.

The chain recombines TRBV7-9 with TRBJ2-3, with a weak D call TRBD1 (5 bases). Between the trimmed V and J ends, which lost 2 bases and 4 bases, there was a span of 19 bases. The CDR3 totals 17 residues. Germline CDR1 reads SEHNR; CDR2 reads FQNEAQ (reference sequence). CDR3: CASSLRPGQGLSDTQYF. CDR3 nucleotide sequence: TGTGCCAGCAGCTTAAGGCCCGGACAAGGATTATCAGATACGCAGTATTTT.

The chain has TRBV5-4 and TRBJ2-7; 9 nucleotides line up with TRBD2. CDR1 and CDR2 from the germline V gene are SGHNT and YYREEE (reference sequence). The CDR3 is 15 residues long. Trimming at V came to 4 bases and at J to 4 bases, leaving 9 bases not matched to a gene. CDR3 region: CASSGGVAGEYEQYF. In DNA, the CDR3 is TGTGCCAGCAGCGGGGGAGTAGCGGGAGAATACGAGCAGTACTTC.

In the case of this clone: Other DNA sequences from this sample encode an identical CDR3 as well. This sequence joins TRBV27 and TRBJ1-1; D unclear. Trimming stripped 5 bases from V and 1 base from J, with 8 bases between. The CDR3 runs to 13 residues. From germline, CDR1 is MNHEY and CDR2 SMNVEV (reference sequence). CDR3 sequence: CASSLTANTEAFF. The CDR3 DNA is TGTGCCAGCAGTCTTACAGCGAACACTGAAGCTTTCTTT.

This clone was observed a single time. The V and J genes are TRBV10-3 and TRBJ2-3, with 7 bases aligning to TRBD2. The V segment lost 2 bases and the J segment 1 base; nucleotides outside the gene matches: 3. Germline values: CDR1 ENHRY, CDR2 SYGVKD. This CDR3 comprises 15 residues. CDR3 nucleotide sequence: TGTGCCATCAGTGAGGAGCGGGGTGGCACAGATACGCAGTATTTT. This translates into CAISEERGGTDTQYF.